The sequence of this TCR beta chain was determined in a study of T cells after posttransplantation cyclophosphamide. The study's findings and limits: Recipient CMV seropositivity and CMV reactivation strongly tracked TRB clonality. Tissue-infiltrating T cells from skin or gut overlapped little with blood T cells.

The related graft donor's blood sample was taken on the day of bone marrow donation. TCRdb's table, derived via immunoSEQ multiplex PCR, lists solely in-frame clones and lacks some. The sample lists some 61,000 clones; roughly 95% were seen once. Points on this clone: Its antigen is not identified.

The V gene's germline CDR1 is MGHRA and CDR2 YSYEKL. The CDR3 totals 16 residues. V dropped 1 base and J dropped 5; count of bases not matched to a gene: 9. The receptor was isolated from a woman aged 25 to 39 in good health and a related stem cell transplant donor. The chain joins TRBV4-1 to TRBJ2-7; TRBD2 aligns across 9 bases. What was sequenced was PBMCs. The DNA for the CDR3 is TGCGCCAGCAGCCAAGTGGGTAGCGGGGGACTTAACGAGCAGTACTTC. Protein product: CASSQVGSGGLNEQYF.